Shown below are 2 T cell receptor beta chains from a single sample sequenced in a study of shared clonotypes between healthy human individuals. The assay was immunoSEQ multiplex PCR, and TCRdb's table has in-frame clones only and misses some. This sample carries 2 million to 2.5 million clones, 85% to 95% of them seen once, and the ten largest clones take approximately 0.4%. The sample taken for sequencing was naive CD4+ T cells from PBMCs. Subset reported: CD45RA+ positively selected. The receptors here all came from a man aged 18 to 29 in good health. Some clones in this sample may be carry-over from other donors' samples.

As for this clone: Other DNA sequences of this sample code for an identical CDR3. The chain recombines TRBV28 with TRBJ1-2, with D uncertain. This CDR3 has 12 residues. V lost 2 bases and J 4 bases, leaving 5 bases between the germline ends. Germline CDR1 MDHEN, CDR2 SYDVKM. CDR3 nucleotide sequence: TGTGCCAGCAGTTTAGTTAGCTATGGCTACACCTTC. Its translation is CASSLVSYGYTF.

The chain joins TRBV7-9 to TRBJ2-1; D remains ambiguous. V gave up 1 base and J gave up 15 bases, with 16 bases separating them. Per germline, CDR1 SEHNR and CDR2 FQNEAQ (reference sequence). This CDR3 has 13 amino acids. CDR3 loop: CASSLVGNSGRFF. CDR3 nucleotides: TGTGCCAGCAGCTTAGTAGGTAACTCGGGCCGGTTCTTC.